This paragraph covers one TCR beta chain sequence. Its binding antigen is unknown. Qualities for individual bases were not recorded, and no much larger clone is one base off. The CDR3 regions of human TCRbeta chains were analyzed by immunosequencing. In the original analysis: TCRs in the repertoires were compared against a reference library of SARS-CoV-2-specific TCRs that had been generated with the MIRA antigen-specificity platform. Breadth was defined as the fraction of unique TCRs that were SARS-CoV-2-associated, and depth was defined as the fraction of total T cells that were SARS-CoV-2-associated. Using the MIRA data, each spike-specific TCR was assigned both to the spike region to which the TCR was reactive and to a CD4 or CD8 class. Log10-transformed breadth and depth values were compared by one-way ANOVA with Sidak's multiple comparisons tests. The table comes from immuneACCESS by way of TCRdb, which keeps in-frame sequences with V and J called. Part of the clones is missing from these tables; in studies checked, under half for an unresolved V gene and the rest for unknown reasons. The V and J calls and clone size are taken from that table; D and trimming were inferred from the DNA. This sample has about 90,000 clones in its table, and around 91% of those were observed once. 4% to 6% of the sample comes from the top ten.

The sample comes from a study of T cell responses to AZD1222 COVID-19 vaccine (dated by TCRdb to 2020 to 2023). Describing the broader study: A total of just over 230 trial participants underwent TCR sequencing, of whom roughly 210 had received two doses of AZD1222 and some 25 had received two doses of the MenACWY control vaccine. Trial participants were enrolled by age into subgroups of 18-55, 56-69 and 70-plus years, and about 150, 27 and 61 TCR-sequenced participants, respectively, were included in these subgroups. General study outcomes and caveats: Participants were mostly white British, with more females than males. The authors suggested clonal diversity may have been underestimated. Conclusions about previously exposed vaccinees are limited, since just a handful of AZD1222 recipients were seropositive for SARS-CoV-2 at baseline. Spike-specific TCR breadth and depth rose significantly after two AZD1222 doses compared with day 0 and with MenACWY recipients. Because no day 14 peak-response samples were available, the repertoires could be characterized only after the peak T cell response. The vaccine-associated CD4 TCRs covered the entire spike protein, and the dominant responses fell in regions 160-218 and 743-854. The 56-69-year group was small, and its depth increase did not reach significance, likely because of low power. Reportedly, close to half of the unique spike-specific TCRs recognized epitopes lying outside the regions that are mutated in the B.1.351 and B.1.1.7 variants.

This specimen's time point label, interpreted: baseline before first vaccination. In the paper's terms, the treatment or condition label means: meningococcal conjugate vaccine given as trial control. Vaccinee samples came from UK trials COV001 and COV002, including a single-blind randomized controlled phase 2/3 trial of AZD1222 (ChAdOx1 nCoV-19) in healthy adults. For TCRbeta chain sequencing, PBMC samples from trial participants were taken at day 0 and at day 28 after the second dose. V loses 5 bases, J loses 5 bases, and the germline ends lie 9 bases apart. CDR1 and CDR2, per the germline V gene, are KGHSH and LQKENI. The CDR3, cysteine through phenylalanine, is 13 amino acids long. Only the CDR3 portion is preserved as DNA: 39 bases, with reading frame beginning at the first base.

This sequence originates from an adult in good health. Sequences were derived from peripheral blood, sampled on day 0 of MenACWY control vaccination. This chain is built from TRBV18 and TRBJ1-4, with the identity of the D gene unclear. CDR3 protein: CASSDGSNEKLFF. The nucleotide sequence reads TGTGCCAGCTCAGATGGGTCCAATGAAAAACTGTTTTTT.